Reported below is one TCR beta chain. The antigen is undetermined. The sample is drawn from a study of cytomegalovirus exposure and HLA in healthy donors. Findings and limits, study-wide: Several of the most significant clusters appeared linked to common viral pathogens, based on a later analysis. Cytomegalovirus association was listed for 150 or so TCR beta chains. For most TCR beta V segments, an earlier analysis put the productive rate at about 90% or about 30% of the time.

CDR3 size: 11 residues. With 5 bases removed from V and 11 bases from J, the gap between germline ends came to 12 bases. The V gene's germline CDR1 is MDHEN and CDR2 SYDVKM. Despite likely unrecorded immune exposures, the donors were nominally healthy at the time of sampling. The PCR was carried out with 60 Vbeta primers and 13 Jbeta primers. TCRdb keeps only in-frame clones here, not all; method: immunoSEQ multiplex PCR. The sample contains approximately 94,000 clones, 70% to 85% of which appear only once. This TCR came from a man younger than 45 in good health and CMV-seropositive. The chain joins TRBV28 to TRBJ1-1, with unresolved D. The specimen was PBMCs. The CDR3 nucleotides are TGTGCCAGCAGTCGAAACATCGCCGCTTTCTTT. As protein: CASSRNIAAFF.